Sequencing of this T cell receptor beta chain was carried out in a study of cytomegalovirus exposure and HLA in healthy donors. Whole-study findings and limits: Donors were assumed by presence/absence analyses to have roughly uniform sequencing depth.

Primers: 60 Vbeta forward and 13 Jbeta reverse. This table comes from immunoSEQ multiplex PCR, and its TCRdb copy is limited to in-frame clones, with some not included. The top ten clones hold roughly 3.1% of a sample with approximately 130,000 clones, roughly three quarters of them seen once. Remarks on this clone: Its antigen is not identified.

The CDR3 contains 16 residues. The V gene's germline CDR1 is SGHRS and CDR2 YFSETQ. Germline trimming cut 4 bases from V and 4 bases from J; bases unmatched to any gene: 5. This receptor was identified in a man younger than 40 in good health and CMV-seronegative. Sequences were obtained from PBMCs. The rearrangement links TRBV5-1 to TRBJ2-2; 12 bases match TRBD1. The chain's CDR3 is CASSRGQGAPTGELFF. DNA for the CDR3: TGCGCCAGCAGCAGGGGACAGGGGGCGCCCACCGGGGAGCTGTTTTTT. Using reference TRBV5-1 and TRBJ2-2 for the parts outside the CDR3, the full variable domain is KAGVTQTPRYLIKTRGQQVTLSCSPISGHRSVSWYQQTPGQGLQFLFEYFSETQRNKGNFPGRFSGRQFSNSRSEMNVSTLELGDSALYLCASSRGQGAPTGELFFGEGSRLTVL.